This T cell receptor beta chain is drawn from a study of shared clonotypes between healthy human individuals. None of the donors, who were healthy HIV-negative adults, had recently had acute infections or vaccinations. V was pared by 1 base and J by 14 bases, with 16 bases between. Germline values: CDR1 SEHNR, CDR2 FQNEAQ (reference sequence). CDR3 length: 13 residues. TCRdb's table, derived via immunoSEQ multiplex PCR, lists solely in-frame clones and lacks some. The sample comprises about half a million clones, over 75% of which are singletons, and approximately 11% rests with the top ten. The sample comprised PBMCs. The genes are TRBV7-9 and TRBJ2-3, with D possibly matching TRBD1 (6 bases). The TCR comes from a woman in her forties in good health. Some clones in this sample may be carry-over from other donors' samples. CDR3 sequence: CASSLEGRGRTYF. The CDR3 DNA follows: TGTGCCAGCAGCTTAGAAGGAAGGGGGAGAACGTATTTT.